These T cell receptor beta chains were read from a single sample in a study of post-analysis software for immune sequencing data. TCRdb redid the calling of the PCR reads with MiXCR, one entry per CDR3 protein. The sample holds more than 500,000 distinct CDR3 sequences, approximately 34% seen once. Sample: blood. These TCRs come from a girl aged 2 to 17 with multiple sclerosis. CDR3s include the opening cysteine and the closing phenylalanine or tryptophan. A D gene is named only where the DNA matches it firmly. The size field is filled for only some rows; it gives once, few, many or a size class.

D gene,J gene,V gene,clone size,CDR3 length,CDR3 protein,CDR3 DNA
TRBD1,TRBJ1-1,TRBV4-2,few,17,CASSQDRQGAEKTEAFF,TGTGCCAGCAGCCAAGATCGACAGGGGGCTGAGAAGACTGAAGCTTTCTTT
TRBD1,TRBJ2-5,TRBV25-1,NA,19,CASSDSLRTGVFGEETQYF,TGTGCCAGCAGTGATAGTCTAAGGACAGGGGTTTTCGGGGAAGAGACCCAGTACTTC
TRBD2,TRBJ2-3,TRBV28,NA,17,CASSYESGGAMGDTQYF,TGTGCCAGCAGTTACGAGAGCGGGGGGGCCATGGGAGATACGCAGTATTTT
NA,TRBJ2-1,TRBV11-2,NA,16,CASSQRGRTDYNEQFF,TGTGCCAGCAGCCAACGGGGCCGGACAGACTACAATGAGCAGTTCTTC
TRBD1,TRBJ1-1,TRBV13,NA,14,CASSPRTGYTEAFF,TGTGCCAGCAGCCCACGGACAGGGTACACTGAAGCTTTCTTT
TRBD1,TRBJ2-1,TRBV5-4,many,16,CASSSGTGISYNEQFF,TGTGCCAGCAGCTCAGGGACAGGGATCTCCTACAATGAGCAGTTCTTC
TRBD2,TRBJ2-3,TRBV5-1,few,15,CASSDIAGGESTQYF,TGCGCCAGCAGCGATATAGCGGGGGGAGAGAGTACGCAGTATTTT
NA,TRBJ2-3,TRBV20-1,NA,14,CSATGTGVTDTQYF,TGCAGTGCAACTGGGACGGGGGTCACAGATACGCAGTATTTT
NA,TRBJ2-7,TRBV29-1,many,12,CSVGGSTYEQYF,TGCAGCGTTGGCGGCAGTACCTACGAGCAGTACTTC
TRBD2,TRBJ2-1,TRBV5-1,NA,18,CASSLVGLETSGGGEQFF,TGCGCCAGCAGCTTGGTCGGGTTGGAGACTAGCGGGGGAGGTGAGCAGTTCTTC
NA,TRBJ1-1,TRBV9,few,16,CASSAQSGVTNTEAFF,TGTGCCAGCAGCGCCCAGTCGGGGGTAACTAACACTGAAGCTTTCTTT
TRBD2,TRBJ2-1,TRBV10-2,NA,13,CASTIAGGNEQFF,TGCGCCAGCACCATAGCGGGGGGCAATGAGCAGTTCTTC
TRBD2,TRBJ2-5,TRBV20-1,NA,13,CSAPRGGEETQYF,TGCAGTGCTCCCCGGGGGGGGGAAGAGACCCAGTACTTC
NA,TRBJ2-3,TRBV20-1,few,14,CSASRTETTDTQYF,TGCAGTGCTAGTCGGACCGAGACCACAGATACGCAGTATTTT
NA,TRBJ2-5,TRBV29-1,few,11,CSALRGETQYF,TGCAGCGCCCTAAGGGGGGAGACCCAGTACTTC